This passage covers 28 T cell receptor beta chains from one sample sequenced in a study of CD4 T cells in relation to SARS-CoV-2 and coronaviruses. TCRdb's copy holds only in-frame clones and misses some; the assay was immunoSEQ multiplex PCR. This sample yields 15,000 or so clones, of which around 80% are seen a single time; 9.5% to 13% belongs to the top ten. Unexposed donor CD4+ T cells date from about 2011-2018, before the COVID-19 pandemic. CD4+ T cells were isolated from the cells after about ten days of culture. No antigen has been assigned to these receptors. Sequencing input: CD4+ T cells from PBMCs, cultured in vitro. Source of these receptors: a human donor in good health.

V gene TRBV6-5 combines with J gene TRBJ1-4; 7 bases fit TRBD1. J gave up 8 bases and V 5 bases, and 8 bases lay outside the gene matches. The CDR3 covers 14 residues. Germline V CDR1 and CDR2: MNHEY, SVGAGI. The CDR3 region is CASSTRQGWEKLFF. CDR3 in DNA: TGTGCCAGCAGTACCCGACAGGGATGGGAAAAACTGTTTTTT.

This chain connects TRBV9 to TRBJ2-5, with 15 positions matching TRBD2. The CDR3 contains 16 residues. The junction had 5 bases not matched to a gene; V was cut back by 4 bases and J by 4 bases. Germline CDR1 SGDLS, CDR2 YYNGEE. CDR3 sequence (DNA): TGTGCCAGCAGCCCCGGACTAGCGGGGGGGGGAGAGACCCAGTACTTC. It codes for CASSPGLAGGGETQYF.

V gene TRBV6-5 combines with J gene TRBJ2-7; D is possibly TRBD1 or TRBD2 (5 bases each). The germline V gene has CDR1 MNHEY and CDR2 SVGAGI. V lost 3 bases, J lost 6 bases, and 18 bases lay in between. The length of the CDR3 is 15 residues. The CDR3 spells CASSYSGPLSGEQYF. The DNA for the CDR3 is TGTGCCAGCAGTTATTCGGGGCCCCTCTCTGGCGAGCAGTACTTC.

CDR3 DNA: TGTGCCAGCAGAGGGACAGGGGTTGGAAACACCATATATTTT. Protein: CASRGTGVGNTIYF. The gene calls are TRBV2 and TRBJ1-3, with 10 bases identical to TRBD1. This CDR3 spans 14 amino acids. Looked up from germline, CDR1 is SNHLY and CDR2 is FYNNEI. With V trimmed by 6 bases and J by 3 bases, 2 bases remained unmatched.

The genes are TRBV7-8 and TRBJ2-7, with D tentatively TRBD1 (5 bases). Germline CDR1 SGHVS, CDR2 FQNEAQ. This CDR3 has 13 amino acids. Trimming shortened V by 4 bases and J by 6 bases, and 13 bases separated the two germline ends. CDR3 amino acids: CASSSDRFGEQYF. CDR3 nucleotides: TGTGCCAGCAGCTCCGACAGATTTGGCGAGCAGTACTTC. Supplemented by reference TRBV7-8 and TRBJ2-7, the full variable domain reads GAGVSQSPRYKVAKRGQDVALRCDPISGHVSLFWYQQALGQGPEFLTYFQNEAQLDKSGLPSDRFFAERPEGSVSTLKIQRTQQEDSAVYLCASSSDRFGEQYFGPGTRLTVT.

This clone turned up a few times. DNA of the CDR3: TGTGCCAGCAGCCAGGGACAGGGGAGGATAGGCTACACCTTC. Amino acids: CASSQGQGRIGYTF. V and J are TRBV7-9 and TRBJ1-2, with 10 bases lining up with TRBD1. Germline V lookup: CDR1 SEHNR, CDR2 FQNEAQ (reference sequence). The CDR3 covers 14 residues. The J segment lost 8 bases and the V segment lost 5 bases, leaving 8 bases of the junction unmatched.

CDR3 sequence reads: CASSSQGIGYTF. The CDR3 DNA reads TGTGCCAGCAGCTCACAGGGGATTGGCTACACCTTC. This sequence joins TRBV7-2 and TRBJ1-2; TRBD1 matches at 7 bases. The ends lost 4 bases at V and 7 bases at J; junction bases unmatched: 3. The CDR3 sequence is 12 residues long. Germline values: CDR1 SGHTA, CDR2 FQGNSA.

The CDR3 DNA reads as TGCGCCAGCAGCCCAGCCACCTTTACGGCCAAAAACATTCAGTACTTC. Translated, it gives CASSPATFTAKNIQYF. The chain joins TRBV5-1 to TRBJ2-4; no definite D call. Per the germline V gene, CDR1 is SGHRS and CDR2 is YFSETQ. This CDR3 is 16 amino acids long. Trimming took off 4 bases at V and 1 base at J, with 15 bases between the two ends.

This chain joins TRBV29-1 and TRBJ2-3; D is possibly TRBD1 or TRBD2 (5 bases each). CDR1 and CDR2 (germline): SQVTM, ANQGSEA. The CDR3 length is 15 residues. V gave up 7 bases and J gave up 2 bases, with 19 bases separating them. CDR3 sequence (DNA): TGCAGCGCCGAAGGCGGCAGGGAGTCCACAGATACGCAGTATTTT. Its translation: CSAEGGRESTDTQYF.

This rearrangement joins TRBV7-2 to TRBJ1-5; D is ambiguous. Trimming shortened V by 5 bases and J by 6 bases, and 20 bases separated the two germline ends. CDR1 is SGHTA, CDR2 FQGNSA, per germline. This CDR3 has 16 residues. Here the CDR3 reads CASSPRATVAGQPQHF. CDR3 sequence (DNA): TGTGCCAGCAGCCCCCGCGCTACGGTCGCTGGTCAGCCCCAGCATTTT.

The chain combines TRBV12-5 with TRBJ2-3; 11 nucleotides agree with TRBD2. V lost 5 bases, J lost 6 bases, and 4 bases stayed unmatched. CDR3 length equals 14 residues. The germline V gene encodes CDR1 LGHNT and CDR2 FRNRAP. As DNA, the CDR3 is TGTGCTAGTGGTCGCACTAGCGGGAGCGATACGCAGTATTTT. As protein: CASGRTSGSDTQYF.

The gene calls are TRBV14 and TRBJ2-1; 10 bases match TRBD2. Per germline, CDR1 SGHDN and CDR2 FVKESK. CDR3 size: 17 residues. The V segment lost 2 bases and the J segment 5 bases; nucleotides outside the gene matches: 9. CDR3 amino acids: CASSQNSGRAGHNEQFF. In DNA form, the CDR3 reads TGTGCCAGCAGCCAAAACAGCGGGAGGGCTGGTCACAATGAGCAGTTCTTC. The variable domain in full, with the rest retrieved from reference TRBV14 and TRBJ2-1, is EAGVTQFPSHSVIEKGQTVTLRCDPISGHDNLYWYRRVMGKEIKFLLHFVKESKQDESGMPNNRFLAERTGGTYSTLKVQPAELEDSGVYFCASSQNSGRAGHNEQFFGPGTRLTVL.

This clone was seen a few times. The rearrangement joins TRBV29-1 to TRBJ1-1; 8 positions match TRBD1. The CDR3 is 12 amino acids. The J segment lost 1 base and the V segment lost 7 bases, leaving 2 bases of the junction unmatched. Germline values: CDR1 SQVTM, CDR2 ANQGSEA. The CDR3 DNA sequence: TGCAGCGACGACAGGGGGAACACTGAAGCTTTCTTT. This translates into CSDDRGNTEAFF.

This chain connects TRBV2 to TRBJ1-2, with 8 bases lining up with TRBD1. This CDR3 comprises 14 residues. V shed 6 bases, J shed 8 bases, and the junction held 11 bases outside the gene matches. The germline V gene encodes CDR1 SNHLY and CDR2 FYNNEI. The CDR3 loop is CASSKEDRGRGYTF. The DNA of the CDR3 is TGTGCCAGCAGCAAAGAAGACAGGGGACGGGGCTACACCTTC.

A few counts support this clone. The V call is TRBV9, the J call TRBJ1-3; D may be TRBD1 (5 bases). With 0 bases removed from V and 2 bases from J, the gap between germline ends came to 6 bases. The germline CDR1 and CDR2 sequences are SGDLS and YYNGEE. This CDR3 region has 14 residues. CDR3 nucleotides: TGTGCCAGCAGCGTAGGGGGCACTGGAAACACCATATATTTT. It encodes CASSVGGTGNTIYF.

This chain connects TRBV30 to TRBJ2-1; 8 bases are shared with TRBD2. The germline gives CDR1 GTSNPN, CDR2 SVGIG (reference sequence). The CDR3 has 13 amino acids. The trim removed 7 bases at V and 2 bases at J, leaving 4 bases unmatched. The CDR3 coding sequence is TGTGCCTTACTAGCGGTGACCTACAATGAGCAGTTCTTC. Encoded protein: CALLAVTYNEQFF.

V usage is TRBV3-1 (or the pseudogene TRBV3-2) and J usage is TRBJ1-3; 10 positions match TRBD1. V shed 4 bases and J 10 bases; nucleotides not matched to a gene: 7. The CDR3 consists of 14 residues. Germline V gene data show CDR1 as LGHDT and CDR2 as YNNKEL (reference sequence). CDR3 sequence: CASSPRDRGRTIYF. The DNA of the CDR3 is TGTGCCAGCAGCCCCCGGGACAGGGGACGTACCATATATTTT.

V and J are TRBV7-2 and TRBJ2-1; 8 nucleotides line up with TRBD2. V lost 4 bases to trimming and J lost 6 bases; unmatched junction nucleotides: 8. The CDR3 is 15 amino acids. Germline V gene lookup returns CDR1 SGHTA and CDR2 FQGNSA. The CDR3 spells CASSSTPGGVNEQFF. The CDR3 DNA is TGTGCCAGCAGCTCGACGCCGGGGGGGGTCAATGAGCAGTTCTTC.

This chain uses TRBV5-1 with TRBJ2-6; 8 bases are a match to TRBD1. From germline, CDR1 is SGHRS and CDR2 YFSETQ. With 0 bases clipped from V and 4 bases from J, the junction kept 3 bases outside the gene matches. The CDR3 length is 16 residues. The CDR3 nucleotides are TGCGCCAGCAGCTTGGGACAGGGGCTAGGGGCCAACGTCCTGACTTTC. It specifies CASSLGQGLGANVLTF.

The chain has TRBV5-1 and TRBJ1-2; maybe TRBD1 (5 bases). Germline V CDR1 and CDR2: SGHRS, YFSETQ. V was pared by 4 bases and J by 0 bases, with 22 bases between. The CDR3 is made up of 18 amino acids. This CDR3 reads CASSQTRGERGSNYGYTF. CDR3 bases: TGCGCCAGCAGCCAAACTAGGGGTGAGAGGGGATCTAACTATGGCTACACCTTC. Based on the CDR3 plus reference TRBV5-1 and TRBJ1-2, the full variable domain is KAGVTQTPRYLIKTRGQQVTLSCSPISGHRSVSWYQQTPGQGLQFLFEYFSETQRNKGNFPGRFSGRQFSNSRSEMNVSTLELGDSALYLCASSQTRGERGSNYGYTFGSGTRLTVV.

The chain has TRBV19 and TRBJ1-5; possible D gene TRBD1, 5 bases. From germline, CDR1 is LNHDA and CDR2 SQIVND (reference sequence). V shed 1 base and J shed 6 bases, with 13 bases lying between them. CDR3 length: 15 residues. CDR3 in DNA: TGTGCCAGTAGTATAGGTAACAGCGGGGGTCAGCCCCAGCATTTT. Translated: CASSIGNSGGQPQHF.

The J gene is TRBJ1-2, the V gene TRBV12-3 or TRBV12-4; 7 bases fit TRBD1. V gave up 6 bases and J gave up 7 bases; unmatched junction bases: 8. The CDR3 is 13 residues long. The CDR3: CASSTEGAGGYTF. CDR3 DNA sequence: TGTGCCAGCAGCACCGAGGGGGCGGGTGGCTACACCTTC.

This chain joins TRBV2 and TRBJ2-7; TRBD1 aligns across 7 bases. Trimming cost V 3 bases and J 2 bases; bases outside gene matches: 4. The germline CDR1 and CDR2 sequences are SNHLY and FYNNEI. The CDR3 has 14 amino acids. The CDR3 sequence is CASSDYRGPYEQYF. In nucleotides, the CDR3 is TGTGCCAGCAGTGACTACAGGGGTCCCTACGAGCAGTACTTC.

This chain connects TRBV5-1 to TRBJ1-4; D gene unclear. The CDR3 loop spans 13 amino acids. Germline V gene data show CDR1 as SGHRS and CDR2 as YFSETQ. Trimming took 6 bases from V and 7 from J, leaving 13 bases between them. The CDR3 sequence is CASTPSGGEKLFF. The CDR3 nucleotides are TGCGCCAGCACCCCGAGCGGAGGTGAAAAACTGTTTTTT.

The chain carries TRBV4-2 and TRBJ2-1; 10 bases line up with TRBD2. V dropped 3 bases and J dropped 5; count of bases not matched to a gene: 13. Germline V gene sequence: CDR1 LGHNA, CDR2 YNFKEQ. This CDR3 is 18 amino acids long. The CDR3: CASSHDPPLAGNDNEQFF. CDR3 sequence (DNA): TGTGCCAGCAGCCATGATCCCCCACTAGCGGGGAACGACAATGAGCAGTTCTTC.

This clone came up a few times. The chain couples TRBV4-1 to TRBJ2-1; 7 bases agree with TRBD2. After removal of 5 bases from V and 8 bases from J, the junction contained 18 bases not matched to a gene. Germline V gene lookup returns CDR1 MGHRA and CDR2 YSYEKL. This CDR3 spans 17 amino acids. CDR3: CASSSPRDYPLQDEQFF. In DNA form, the CDR3 reads TGCGCCAGCAGCAGTCCCCGGGACTACCCACTACAAGATGAGCAGTTCTTC.

The chain has TRBV5-1 and TRBJ1-1, with D possibly being TRBD1 (5 bases). The CDR3 is 13 amino acids. Deletions cut 2 bases from V and 6 bases from J, with 11 bases between. Germline-derived CDR1 and CDR2 are SGHRS and YFSETQ. The CDR3 DNA sequence: TGCGCCAGCAGCTTAAATCAGGGCTCTGAAGCTTTCTTT. The encoded protein is CASSLNQGSEAFF. Filled out from reference TRBV5-1 and TRBJ1-1, the complete variable domain reads KAGVTQTPRYLIKTRGQQVTLSCSPISGHRSVSWYQQTPGQGLQFLFEYFSETQRNKGNFPGRFSGRQFSNSRSEMNVSTLELGDSALYLCASSLNQGSEAFFGQGTRLTVV.

A few counts support this clone. The junction departs from germline at one end; a sequencing error may be responsible. The chain combines TRBV28 with TRBJ1-6, with D unclear. CDR1 and CDR2 from the germline V gene are MDHEN and SYDVKM. CDR3 length: 10 residues. The CDR3 DNA sequence: TGTGCCAGCGGTAATCCACCCCTCCACTTT. It translates to CASGNPPLHF.